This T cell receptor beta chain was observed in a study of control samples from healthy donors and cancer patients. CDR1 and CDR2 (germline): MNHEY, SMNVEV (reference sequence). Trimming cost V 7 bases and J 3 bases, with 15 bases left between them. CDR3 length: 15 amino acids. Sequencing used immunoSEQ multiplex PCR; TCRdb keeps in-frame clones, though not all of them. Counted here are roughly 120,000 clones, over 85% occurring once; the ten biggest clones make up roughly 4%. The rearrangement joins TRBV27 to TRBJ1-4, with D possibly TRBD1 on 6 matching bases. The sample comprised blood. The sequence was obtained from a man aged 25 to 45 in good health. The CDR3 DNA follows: TGTGCCAGCAAAGCCAGACAGGCACCTAATGAAAAACTGTTTTTT. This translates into CASKARQAPNEKLFF.